A selection of T cell receptor beta chains follows, all from one sample in a study of shared clonotypes between healthy human individuals. Repertoires were generated with immunoSEQ multiplex PCR, while TCRdb's copy carries only in-frame clones and drops some. This sample has 2 million to 2.5 million clones; over 85% occur once, and the top ten carry under 0.45%. Sequencing was performed on naive CD4+ T cells from PBMCs. The receptor source for this set is a young man in good health. Some clones in this sample may be carry-over from other donors' samples. Both conserved end residues are part of each CDR3. D genes are given only for firm matches.

D gene | J gene | V gene | CDR3 protein | CDR3 DNA
TRBD2 | TRBJ2-5 | TRBV4-3 | CASSQQPVLAGGETQYF | TGCGCCAGCAGCCAACAACCAGTACTAGCGGGAGGGGAGACCCAGTACTTC
. | TRBJ2-7 | TRBV7-2 | CASSSDIISYEQYF | TGTGCCAGCAGCTCCGACATAATCTCCTACGAGCAGTACTTC
. | TRBJ2-7 | TRBV30 | CAWSAPGQQYF | TGTGCCTGGAGTGCTCCGGGGCAGCAGTACTTC
. | TRBJ1-1 | TRBV5-1 | CASSRAGGVTEAFF | TGCGCCAGCAGCCGGGCGGGTGGAGTAACTGAAGCTTTCTTT
TRBD1 | TRBJ2-7 | TRBV29-1 | CSVDKGAGEQYF | TGCAGCGTTGATAAGGGGGCTGGGGAGCAGTACTTC
. | TRBJ2-3 | TRBV19 | CASSIDRGTDTQYF | TGTGCCAGTAGTATCGACAGAGGCACAGATACGCAGTATTTT
. | TRBJ1-1 | TRBV7-3 | CASSLMAGENTEAFF | TGTGCCAGCAGCTTAATGGCAGGGGAAAACACTGAAGCTTTCTTT
. | TRBJ1-3 | TRBV6-1 | CASSEAAAGPQGNTIYF | TGTGCCAGCAGTGAAGCGGCAGCTGGCCCGCAAGGAAACACCATATATTTT
TRBD2 | TRBJ2-2 | TRBV28 | CASSFGSGRGNTGELFF | TGTGCCAGCAGTTTCGGAAGCGGGAGAGGGAACACCGGGGAGCTGTTTTTT
TRBD1 | TRBJ1-2 | TRBV5-1 | CASSYRPGTGLDGYTF | TGCGCCAGCAGCTACCGTCCCGGGACAGGGTTGGATGGCTACACCTTC
TRBD1 | TRBJ1-2 | TRBV5-6 | CASSLIVSGGGYGYTF | TGTGCCAGCAGCTTGATCGTTTCAGGGGGCGGATATGGCTACACCTTC
. | TRBJ2-5 | TRBV28 | CASGRAGSLQETQYF | TGTGCCAGCGGTCGTGCGGGATCGCTACAAGAGACCCAGTACTTC
. | TRBJ1-1 | TRBV28 | CASSFPRGGTEAFF | TGTGCCAGCAGTTTTCCTAGGGGCGGAACTGAAGCTTTCTTT
TRBD2 | TRBJ2-7 | TRBV19 | CASSPGALAGAYEQYF | TGTGCCAGTAGCCCGGGGGCACTAGCGGGTGCCTACGAGCAGTACTTC
TRBD2 | TRBJ2-3 | TRBV7-9 | CASSVPSGTETSTDTQYF | TGTGCCAGCAGCGTACCTAGCGGGACCGAAACTAGCACAGATACGCAGTATTTT
. | TRBJ2-1 | TRBV20-1 | CSASIEQFF | TGCAGTGCTAGTATTGAGCAGTTCTTC
. | TRBJ2-6 | TRBV25-1 | CASSPGADGANVLTF | TGTGCCAGCAGTCCAGGGGCGGACGGGGCCAACGTCCTGACTTTC
TRBD1 | TRBJ1-4 | TRBV7-8 | CASSPSRGGTNEKLFF | TGTGCCAGCAGCCCCTCCAGGGGGGGGACTAATGAAAAACTGTTTTTT
. | TRBJ1-1 | TRBV7-8 | CASSLVSFSTEAFF | TGTGCCAGCAGCTTAGTATCTTTTTCCACTGAAGCTTTCTTT
TRBD1 | TRBJ2-5 | TRBV7-2 | CASSLEGQSGETQYF | TGTGCCAGCAGCTTAGAGGGACAGTCAGGAGAGACCCAGTACTTC
. | TRBJ2-7 | TRBV5-3 | CARSLFLDVYEQYF | TGTGCCAGAAGCTTGTTCCTTGACGTCTACGAGCAGTACTTC
TRBD2 | TRBJ2-2 | TRBV9 | CASSVVRLAGETGELFF | TGTGCCAGCAGCGTAGTTCGGCTAGCGGGAGAGACCGGGGAGCTGTTTTTT
TRBD1 | TRBJ1-3 | TRBV5-4 | CASSPGQGAPEFSGNTIYF | TGTGCCAGCAGCCCGGGCCAGGGGGCCCCTGAATTCTCTGGAAACACCATATATTTT
. | TRBJ2-1 | TRBV25-1 | CASSTFRHNEQFF | TGTGCCAGCAGCACATTTCGGCACAATGAGCAGTTCTTC
. | TRBJ1-2 | TRBV5-6 | CASSFLRGRPGYTF | TGTGCCAGCAGCTTTCTGAGGGGCCGGCCTGGCTACACCTTC
TRBD1 | TRBJ2-2 | TRBV5-1 | CASSPTFQQGANTGELFF | TGCGCCAGCAGCCCAACCTTCCAACAGGGGGCGAACACCGGGGAGCTGTTTTTT
. | TRBJ1-1 | TRBV2 | CASMISGSTEAFF | TGTGCCAGCATGATCTCAGGGTCCACTGAAGCTTTCTTT
TRBD2 | TRBJ2-5 | TRBV29-1 | CSVERTSEETQYF | TGCAGCGTTGAGAGGACTAGTGAAGAGACCCAGTACTTC
. | TRBJ1-3 | TRBV30 | CAWSVGPLSSGNTIYF | TGTGCCTGGAGTGTAGGACCTCTGAGCTCTGGAAACACCATATATTTT
. | TRBJ2-3 | TRBV28 | CASKDRPSTDTQYF | TGTGCCAGCAAGGACAGACCCAGCACAGATACGCAGTATTTT
. | TRBJ2-3 | TRBV5-1 | CASSLEELSSTDTQYF | TGCGCCAGCAGCTTGGAAGAACTCTCTAGCACAGATACGCAGTATTTT
. | TRBJ2-2 | TRBV7-2 | CASSVRAPGTGELFF | TGTGCCAGCAGTGTTAGGGCCCCGGGCACCGGGGAGCTGTTTTTT
. | TRBJ1-2 | TRBV9 | CASSVVAGVDGYTF | TGTGCCAGCAGCGTAGTGGCAGGGGTAGATGGCTACACCTTC
. | TRBJ1-4 | TRBV29-1 | CSGGSGEKLFF | TGCAGCGGAGGGAGCGGGGAAAAACTGTTTTTT
. | TRBJ1-2 | TRBV5-8 | CASSLGRGLEGYTF | TGTGCCAGCAGCTTGGGCCGGGGGTTGGAAGGCTACACCTTC